Below, one TCR beta chain is given with its context. These data belong to a study of sequential checkpoint blockade in melanoma. Study-wide background: Patients were randomized 1:1 to nivolumab-then-ipilimumab or ipilimumab-then-nivolumab first-line. Maintenance nivolumab came after either treatment sequence.

Repertoires were generated with immunoSEQ multiplex PCR, while TCRdb's copy carries only in-frame clones and drops some. The table includes 15,000 to 20,000 clones, 74% detected once. The treatment here: randomized to nivolumab then ipilimumab (arm A) or the reverse (arm B). Patients had received no earlier DNA-damaging chemotherapy. PBMC sorting kept live CD3+CD8+ cells without CD19 or CD56. Trimming left V 3 bases short and J 7 bases short, with 10 bases between. The V gene's germline CDR1 is MNHEY and CDR2 SMNVEV (reference sequence). The CDR3 covers 14 residues. The material sequenced was CD8+ T cells sorted from blood (inferred from file names), taken from a patient given nivolumab and ipilimumab in sequence. This sequence was found in a human donor with melanoma. This sequence joins TRBV27 and TRBJ1-6; D gene uncertain. In DNA, the CDR3 is TGTGCCAGCAGTTTCGGTATACAGAATTCACCCCTCCACTTT. Its translation: CASSFGIQNSPLHF.